This TCR beta chain was profiled in a study of metastatic and nonmetastatic thyroid tumors. Patients had received no treatment of any kind before thyroid surgery. MiXCR re-clonotyped the PCR reads for TCRdb. The sample contains under 45,000 clones, 18% of which appear only once. Germline V CDR1 and CDR2: MDHEN, SYDVKM. The V and J ends lost 6 bases and 3 bases respectively, with 15 bases between them. The CDR3 spans 14 residues. This clonotype was obtained from a female donor with papillary thyroid cancer or a benign thyroid nodule (not recorded which). Some clones in this sample may be carry-over from other donors' samples. The sequencing sample was made of tumor tissue. The chain links TRBV28 to TRBJ2-7; the D is unclear. Here the CDR3 DNA reads TGTGCCAGCAGCTTTGATGGGTTCGGCTACGAGCAGTACTTC. Translating it yields CASSFDGFGYEQYF.